The next 4 T cell receptor beta chains were all read from a single sample in a study of T cells in narcolepsy. Measured with immunoSEQ multiplex PCR; TCRdb has only the in-frame clones, and not every one. The data hold over 30,000 clones, with about nine tenths observed a single time. Sequenced input: CD45RA- memory CD4+ T cells from PBMCs. These receptors originate from a human donor with narcolepsy.

The chain combines TRBV5-4 with TRBJ1-1, with 8 bases that match TRBD1. The CDR3 covers 16 residues. V shed 5 bases, J shed 2 bases, and the junction held 11 bases outside the gene matches. The V gene's germline CDR1 is SGHNT and CDR2 YYREEE (reference sequence). CDR3 in DNA: TGTGCCAGCAGGGCCAGACAGGGGACTGGCAACACTGAAGCTTTCTTT. Its protein product is CASRARQGTGNTEAFF.

The chain joins TRBV14 to TRBJ2-7; TRBD2 agrees at 11 bases. Trimming at V came to 1 base and at J to 6 bases, leaving 2 bases not matched to a gene. Looked up from germline, CDR1 is SGHDN and CDR2 is FVKESK. The CDR3 spans 14 residues. This CDR3 reads CASSQAGTSGEQYF. CDR3 nucleotide sequence: TGTGCCAGCAGCCAAGCAGGGACTAGCGGCGAGCAGTACTTC.

The chain's CDR3 is CASSEFGVSGANVLTF. The DNA of the CDR3 is TGTGCCAGCTCAGAGTTTGGGGTATCTGGGGCCAACGTCCTGACTTTC. The V call is TRBV18, the J call TRBJ2-6; D uncertain. The V gene lost 5 bases and the J gene lost 1 base, with 12 bases spanning the gap. CDR3 length: 16 amino acids. From germline, CDR1 is KGHSH and CDR2 LQKENI. Together with reference TRBV18 and TRBJ2-6, the CDR3 gives the full variable domain: NAGVMQNPRHLVRRRGQEARLRCSPMKGHSHVYWYRQLPEEGLKFMVYLQKENIIDESGMPKERFSAEFPKEGPSILRIQQVVRGDSAAYFCASSEFGVSGANVLTFGAGSRLTVL.

Only a few counts were recorded for this clone. Here the CDR3 DNA reads TGCGCCAGCAGCTTGGACAGGGTCAAAGAGACCCAGTACTTC. Translation: CASSLDRVKETQYF. The chain recombines TRBV5-1 with TRBJ2-5; maybe TRBD1 (6 bases). There are 14 residues in the CDR3. Trimming shortened V by 0 bases and J by 3 bases, and 9 bases separated the two germline ends. Germline V CDR1 and CDR2: SGHRS, YFSETQ.